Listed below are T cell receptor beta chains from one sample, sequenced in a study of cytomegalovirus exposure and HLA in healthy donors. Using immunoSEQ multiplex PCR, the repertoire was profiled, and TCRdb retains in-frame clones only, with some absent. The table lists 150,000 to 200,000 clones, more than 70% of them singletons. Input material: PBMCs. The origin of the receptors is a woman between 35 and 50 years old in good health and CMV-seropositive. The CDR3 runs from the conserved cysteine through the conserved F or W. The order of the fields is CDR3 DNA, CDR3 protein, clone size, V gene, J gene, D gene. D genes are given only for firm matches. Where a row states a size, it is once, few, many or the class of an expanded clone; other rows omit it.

CDR3nt: TGCGCCAGCAGTCAATCCTTTAAGAAGAATAGATCGGGGAACACTGAAGCTTTCTTT
CDR3aa: CASSQSFKKNRSGNTEAFF
abundance: few
v_gene: TRBV23-1
j_gene: TRBJ1-1
d_gene: .

CDR3nt: TGTGCCTGGAGCAGACAGGGTGTGGTAGAGACCCAGTACTTC
CDR3aa: CAWSRQGVVETQYF
abundance: .
v_gene: TRBV30
j_gene: TRBJ2-5
d_gene: TRBD1

CDR3nt: TGTGCCAGCAGCTCCCGGGACAGGGGGCGTTGGGAGCAGTACTTC
CDR3aa: CASSSRDRGRWEQYF
abundance: .
v_gene: TRBV7-8
j_gene: TRBJ2-7
d_gene: TRBD1

CDR3nt: TGCGCCAGCAGGGCCCCGGGACAGACTACCTACGAGCAGTACTTC
CDR3aa: CASRAPGQTTYEQYF
abundance: once
v_gene: TRBV5-1
j_gene: TRBJ2-7
d_gene: TRBD1

CDR3nt: TGTGCCAGCAGCTTGGGGACAGGTCCCAATGAGCAGTTCTTC
CDR3aa: CASSLGTGPNEQFF
abundance: .
v_gene: TRBV7-2
j_gene: TRBJ2-1
d_gene: TRBD1

CDR3nt: TGTGCCACCAGCAGAGAACGTTCGGATTCACCCCTCCACTTT
CDR3aa: CATSRERSDSPLHF
abundance: .
v_gene: TRBV15
j_gene: TRBJ1-6
d_gene: .

CDR3nt: TGTGCCAGCAGCAAAGAGGGGGACAGGGGAAGCAATCAGCCCCAGCATTTT
CDR3aa: CASSKEGDRGSNQPQHF
abundance: .
v_gene: TRBV21-1
j_gene: TRBJ1-5
d_gene: .

CDR3nt: TGTGCCAGCAGTTTATATGAGACAGGGGTTGGCTACACCTTC
CDR3aa: CASSLYETGVGYTF
abundance: once
v_gene: TRBV28
j_gene: TRBJ1-2
d_gene: TRBD1

CDR3nt: TGTGCCAGTAGTATTTCGGGGACAGCGTACCAAGAGACCCAGTACTTC
CDR3aa: CASSISGTAYQETQYF
abundance: .
v_gene: TRBV19
j_gene: TRBJ2-5
d_gene: TRBD1

CDR3nt: TGTGCCAGCAGGGGTAGCGGGGATTACAATGAGCAGTTCTTC
CDR3aa: CASRGSGDYNEQFF
abundance: .
v_gene: TRBV2
j_gene: TRBJ2-1
d_gene: TRBD2

CDR3nt: TGTGCCAGTAGTAGTTCTAGCGGGGTTTTTGTGCAGTTCTTC
CDR3aa: CASSSSSGVFVQFF
abundance: few
v_gene: TRBV19
j_gene: TRBJ2-1
d_gene: TRBD2

CDR3nt: TGTGCCAGCAGTTACGGACAGCACTACAAGCAGTACTTC
CDR3aa: CASSYGQHYKQYF
abundance: .
v_gene: TRBV6-6
j_gene: TRBJ2-7
d_gene: .

CDR3nt: TGTGCCAGCGCGGGATATTTCGGCAATGAGCAGTTCTTC
CDR3aa: CASAGYFGNEQFF
abundance: .
v_gene: TRBV9
j_gene: TRBJ2-1
d_gene: .

CDR3nt: TGTGCCAGCTCACCATCAGGACAGGGGGCGGGCTCTGAAGCTTTCTTT
CDR3aa: CASSPSGQGAGSEAFF
abundance: .
v_gene: TRBV18
j_gene: TRBJ1-1
d_gene: TRBD1

CDR3nt: TGTGCCAGCAGTGACGACAGGCCACTGATGAACACTGAAGCTTTCTTT
CDR3aa: CASSDDRPLMNTEAFF
abundance: .
v_gene: TRBV2
j_gene: TRBJ1-1
d_gene: .

CDR3nt: TGTGCCAGCGCCAGACAGCCCAACACTGAAGCTTTCTTT
CDR3aa: CASARQPNTEAFF
abundance: .
v_gene: TRBV28
j_gene: TRBJ1-1
d_gene: .

CDR3nt: TGTGCCAGCAGCCGAGGAGAGGGCGAGCAGTACTTC
CDR3aa: CASSRGEGEQYF
abundance: .
v_gene: TRBV7-2
j_gene: TRBJ2-7
d_gene: .

CDR3nt: TGTGCCAGCAGTTTGATACCGGGACAGGGCGACTCCTACGAGCAGTACTTC
CDR3aa: CASSLIPGQGDSYEQYF
abundance: .
v_gene: TRBV5-6
j_gene: TRBJ2-7
d_gene: TRBD1

CDR3nt: TGCGCCAGCAGCCCTGGGACAGGGACTGAAAAACTGTTTTTT
CDR3aa: CASSPGTGTEKLFF
abundance: once
v_gene: TRBV5-1
j_gene: TRBJ1-4
d_gene: TRBD1

CDR3nt: TGTGCCAGCTCACCTGCGGGACTAGCGGGCCCCTACAATGAGCAGTTCTTC
CDR3aa: CASSPAGLAGPYNEQFF
abundance: .
v_gene: TRBV18
j_gene: TRBJ2-1
d_gene: TRBD2

CDR3nt: TGTGCCAGCAGCTTAACAGGGGGTACGAATCAGCCCCAGCATTTT
CDR3aa: CASSLTGGTNQPQHF
abundance: .
v_gene: TRBV11-1
j_gene: TRBJ1-5
d_gene: TRBD1

CDR3nt: TGTGCCAGCAGTTTACAGGGCTACGAGCAGTACTTC
CDR3aa: CASSLQGYEQYF
abundance: few
v_gene: TRBV28
j_gene: TRBJ2-7
d_gene: .

CDR3nt: TGTGCCAGTAGTATAGGAGCGGACGGTACAGATACGCAGTATTTT
CDR3aa: CASSIGADGTDTQYF
abundance: few
v_gene: TRBV19
j_gene: TRBJ2-3
d_gene: .

CDR3nt: TGTGCCAGCAGTCAGACTAGCGGGCATACCTACGAGCAGTACTTC
CDR3aa: CASSQTSGHTYEQYF
abundance: .
v_gene: TRBV6-5
j_gene: TRBJ2-7
d_gene: TRBD2

CDR3nt: TGTGCCAGCAGCTTGGAGAGGGTGGGCACTGAAGCTTTCTTT
CDR3aa: CASSLERVGTEAFF
abundance: .
v_gene: TRBV5-8
j_gene: TRBJ1-1
d_gene: .

CDR3nt: TGTGCCAGCAGAACAGGGTCTCGGAGTGGCTACACCTTC
CDR3aa: CASRTGSRSGYTF
abundance: .
v_gene: TRBV28
j_gene: TRBJ1-2
d_gene: .

CDR3nt: TGTGCCAGTAGTATTGGGGCGGGAGGGCCCACAGATACGCAGTATTTT
CDR3aa: CASSIGAGGPTDTQYF
abundance: .
v_gene: TRBV19
j_gene: TRBJ2-3
d_gene: TRBD2

CDR3nt: TGTGCCAGCAGCTTGGACCTCGGAGGGGAGACCCAGTACTTC
CDR3aa: CASSLDLGGETQYF
abundance: .
v_gene: TRBV5-4
j_gene: TRBJ2-5
d_gene: .

CDR3nt: TGTGCCAGCAGCCCCTTCGGGGGGAACATTCAGTACTTC
CDR3aa: CASSPFGGNIQYF
abundance: .
v_gene: TRBV28
j_gene: TRBJ2-4
d_gene: TRBD2

CDR3nt: TGTGCCAGCAGTTTAGGGACTAGCGGGAACTACGAGCAGTACTTC
CDR3aa: CASSLGTSGNYEQYF
abundance: .
v_gene: TRBV27
j_gene: TRBJ2-7
d_gene: TRBD2

CDR3nt: TGTGCCAGCAGTCGAACGACAGGTAGCACTGAAGCTTTCTTT
CDR3aa: CASSRTTGSTEAFF
abundance: .
v_gene: TRBV28
j_gene: TRBJ1-1
d_gene: .

CDR3nt: TGTGCCTGGAGTAGCGCCCAAGAGACCCAGTACTTC
CDR3aa: CAWSSAQETQYF
abundance: .
v_gene: TRBV30
j_gene: TRBJ2-5
d_gene: .

CDR3nt: TGCGCCAGCAGCCAAGTTTCGTCGGCTACAGATGAGCAGTTCTTC
CDR3aa: CASSQVSSATDEQFF
abundance: few
v_gene: TRBV4-3
j_gene: TRBJ2-1
d_gene: .

CDR3nt: TGTGCCAGCAGCCCTTACTTCCATAGCGGGGGGGAGGGGGTCGAGCAGTACTTC
CDR3aa: CASSPYFHSGGEGVEQYF
abundance: .
v_gene: TRBV11-2
j_gene: TRBJ2-7
d_gene: TRBD2

CDR3nt: TGTGCCAGTACGGCTGGTGACTATAGCAATCAGCCCCAGCATTTT
CDR3aa: CASTAGDYSNQPQHF
abundance: .
v_gene: TRBV19
j_gene: TRBJ1-5
d_gene: .

CDR3nt: TGCGCCAGCAGCGGACAGGGGGGAGAGACCCAGTACTTC
CDR3aa: CASSGQGGETQYF
abundance: .
v_gene: TRBV5-1
j_gene: TRBJ2-5
d_gene: TRBD1

CDR3nt: TGTGCCAGCAGCCGGGACAGGGTCAACGAGCAGTACTTC
CDR3aa: CASSRDRVNEQYF
abundance: .
v_gene: TRBV7-2
j_gene: TRBJ2-7
d_gene: TRBD1

CDR3nt: TGTGCCAGCAGCCAAAATGGGGCCGACACTGAAGCTTTCTTT
CDR3aa: CASSQNGADTEAFF
abundance: few
v_gene: TRBV4-2
j_gene: TRBJ1-1
d_gene: .

CDR3nt: TGTGCCAGCAGCCAAGACAGGGGGCAACGGAACACTGAAGCTTTCTTT
CDR3aa: CASSQDRGQRNTEAFF
abundance: once
v_gene: TRBV4-2
j_gene: TRBJ1-1
d_gene: TRBD1

CDR3nt: TGTGCCAGCAGTTTCCGCACGCGGGGGGCTGGTGGAAACACCATATATTTT
CDR3aa: CASSFRTRGAGGNTIYF
abundance: .
v_gene: TRBV28
j_gene: TRBJ1-3
d_gene: .

CDR3nt: TGTGCCAGCAGCCCCAACAGGGTCAGCACAGATACGCAGTATTTT
CDR3aa: CASSPNRVSTDTQYF
abundance: .
v_gene: TRBV5-8
j_gene: TRBJ2-3
d_gene: .

CDR3nt: TGTGCCAGCAGTACAGGGTTGAACTATGGCTACACCTTC
CDR3aa: CASSTGLNYGYTF
abundance: few
v_gene: TRBV28
j_gene: TRBJ1-2
d_gene: .

CDR3nt: TGTGCCAGCAGTTTCAGGGGACAGGGGGCCGGCTACACCTTC
CDR3aa: CASSFRGQGAGYTF
abundance: .
v_gene: TRBV27
j_gene: TRBJ1-2
d_gene: TRBD1

CDR3nt: TGTGCCAGCAGCCCTCCAGGGGGATTCACCTACGAGCAGTACTTC
CDR3aa: CASSPPGGFTYEQYF
abundance: .
v_gene: TRBV28
j_gene: TRBJ2-7
d_gene: TRBD1

CDR3nt: TGTGCCACCGGGCTTTGGGGCGAAAAACTGTTTTTT
CDR3aa: CATGLWGEKLFF
abundance: .
v_gene: TRBV28
j_gene: TRBJ1-4
d_gene: .

CDR3nt: TGCGCCAGCAGCCAAGAGGCCTTTACTAGCGGGAGGCACAATGAGCAGTTCTTC
CDR3aa: CASSQEAFTSGRHNEQFF
abundance: .
v_gene: TRBV4-3
j_gene: TRBJ2-1
d_gene: TRBD2

CDR3nt: TGTGCCAGCCTCTCCGGGACTAGCCGGTACGAGCAGTACTTC
CDR3aa: CASLSGTSRYEQYF
abundance: .
v_gene: TRBV28
j_gene: TRBJ2-7
d_gene: TRBD2

CDR3nt: TGTGCCTGGAGTAGGACAGGGGGTACTGAAGCTTTCTTT
CDR3aa: CAWSRTGGTEAFF
abundance: .
v_gene: TRBV30
j_gene: TRBJ1-1
d_gene: TRBD1

CDR3nt: TGTGCCAGCAGGTACCACCCCTCGGAGTATTTT
CDR3aa: CASRYHPSEYF
abundance: .
v_gene: TRBV9
j_gene: TRBJ2-3
d_gene: .

CDR3nt: TGTGCCTACGCGGGACAGATTCTGAACACTGAAGCTTTCTTT
CDR3aa: CAYAGQILNTEAFF
abundance: .
v_gene: TRBV30
j_gene: TRBJ1-1
d_gene: TRBD1